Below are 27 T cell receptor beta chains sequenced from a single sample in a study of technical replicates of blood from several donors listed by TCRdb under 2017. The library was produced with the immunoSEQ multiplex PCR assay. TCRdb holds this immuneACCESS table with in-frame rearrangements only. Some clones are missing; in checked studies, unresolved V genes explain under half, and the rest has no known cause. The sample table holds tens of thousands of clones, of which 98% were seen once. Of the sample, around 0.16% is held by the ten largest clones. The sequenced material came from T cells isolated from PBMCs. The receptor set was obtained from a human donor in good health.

This CDR3 reads CASMVAAGELFF. The CDR3 nucleotides read TGTGCCAGCATGGTCGCGGCCGGGGAGCTGTTTTTT. The V gene is TRBV6-6, the J gene TRBJ2-2; D gene ambiguous. Germline-derived CDR1 and CDR2 are MNHNY and SVGAGI (reference sequence). This CDR3 region has 12 residues. The V end was cut by 7 bases, the J end by 6 bases, with 9 bases between.

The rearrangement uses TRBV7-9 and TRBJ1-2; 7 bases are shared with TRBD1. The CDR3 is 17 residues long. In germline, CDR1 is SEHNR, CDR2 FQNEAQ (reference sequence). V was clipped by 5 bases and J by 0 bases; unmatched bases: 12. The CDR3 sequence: CASSLSPGQTSNYGYTF. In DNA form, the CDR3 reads TGTGCCAGCAGCCTATCGCCGGGACAGACATCTAACTATGGCTACACCTTC.

The CDR3 region is CASSEWLTGQNTGELFF. CDR3 coding DNA: TGTGCCAGCAGTGAATGGCTGACAGGACAGAACACCGGGGAGCTGTTTTTT. The chain is built from TRBV25-1 and TRBJ2-2; D might be TRBD1 (6 bases). The CDR3 covers 17 residues. The germline V and J ends were trimmed by 1 base and 1 base, with 13 bases remaining between them. Germline CDR1 is MGHDK and CDR2 is SYGVNS.

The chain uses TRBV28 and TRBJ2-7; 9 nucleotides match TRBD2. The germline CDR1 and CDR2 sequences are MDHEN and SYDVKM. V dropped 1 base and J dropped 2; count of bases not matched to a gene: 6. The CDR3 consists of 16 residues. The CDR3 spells CASSLSWAGGPYEQYF. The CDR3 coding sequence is TGTGCCAGCAGTTTATCTTGGGCGGGAGGGCCCTACGAGCAGTACTTC.

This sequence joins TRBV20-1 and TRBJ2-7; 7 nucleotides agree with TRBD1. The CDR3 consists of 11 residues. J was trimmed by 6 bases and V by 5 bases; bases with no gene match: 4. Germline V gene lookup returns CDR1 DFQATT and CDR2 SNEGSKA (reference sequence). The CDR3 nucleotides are TGCAGTGCTCCTACAGGGGTCGAGCAGTACTTC. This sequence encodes CSAPTGVEQYF.

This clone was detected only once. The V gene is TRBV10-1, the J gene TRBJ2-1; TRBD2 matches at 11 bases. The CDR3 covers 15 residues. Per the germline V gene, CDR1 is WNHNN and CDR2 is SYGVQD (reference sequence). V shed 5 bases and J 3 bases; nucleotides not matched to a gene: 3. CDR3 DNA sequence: TGCGCCAGCAGTCCCGGGACTAGCGGCTACAATGAGCAGTTCTTC. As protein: CASSPGTSGYNEQFF.

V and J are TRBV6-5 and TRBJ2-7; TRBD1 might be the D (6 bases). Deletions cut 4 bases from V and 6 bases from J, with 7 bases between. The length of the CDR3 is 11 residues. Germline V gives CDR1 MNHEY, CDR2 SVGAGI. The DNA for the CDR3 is TGTGCCAGCAGTTCAGGGGCCGAGCAGTACTTC. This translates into CASSSGAEQYF.

The CDR3 loop reads CASSYLSGTATYEQYF. CDR3 in DNA: TGTGCCAGCAGTTATCTAAGCGGGACGGCCACCTACGAGCAGTACTTC. V is TRBV6-6 and J is TRBJ2-7, with 7 bases aligning to TRBD2. Trimming cost V 3 bases and J 2 bases; bases outside gene matches: 10. The CDR3 runs 16 residues. Germline CDR1 reads MNHNY; CDR2 reads SVGAGI (reference sequence).

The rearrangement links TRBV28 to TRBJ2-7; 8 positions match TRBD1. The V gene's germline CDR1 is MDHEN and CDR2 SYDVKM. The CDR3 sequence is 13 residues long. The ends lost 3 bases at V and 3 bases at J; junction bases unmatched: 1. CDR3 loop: CASSLGQDYEQYF. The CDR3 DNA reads TGTGCCAGCAGTTTGGGACAGGACTACGAGCAGTACTTC. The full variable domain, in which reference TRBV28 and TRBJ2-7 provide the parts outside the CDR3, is DVKVTQSSRYLVKRTGEKVFLECVQDMDHENMFWYRQDPGLGLRLIYFSYDVKMKEKGDIPEGYSVSREKKERFSLILESASTNQTSMYLCASSLGQDYEQYFGPGTRLTVT.

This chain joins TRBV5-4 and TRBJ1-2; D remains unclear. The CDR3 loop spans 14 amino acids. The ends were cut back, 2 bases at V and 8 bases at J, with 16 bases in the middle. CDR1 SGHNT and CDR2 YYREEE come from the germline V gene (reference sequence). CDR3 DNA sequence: TGTGCCAGCAGCTTTACCGCGGACGGGAGGGGCTACACCTTC. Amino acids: CASSFTADGRGYTF.

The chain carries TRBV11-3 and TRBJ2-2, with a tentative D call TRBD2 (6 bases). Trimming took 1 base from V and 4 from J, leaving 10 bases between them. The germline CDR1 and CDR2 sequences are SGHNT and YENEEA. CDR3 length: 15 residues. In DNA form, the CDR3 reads TGTGCCAGCAGCTTAGGTTTCGGGGGCACCGGGGAGCTGTTTTTT. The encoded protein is CASSLGFGGTGELFF.

The CDR3 nucleotides read TGTGCCAGCAGCCTGACTAGCGGGGGACAAGAGACCCAGTACTTC. It encodes CASSLTSGGQETQYF. V and J are TRBV7-2 and TRBJ2-5, with 12 bases fitting TRBD2. The length of the CDR3 is 15 residues. In germline, CDR1 is SGHTA, CDR2 FQGNSA. V dropped 5 bases and J dropped 2; count of bases not matched to a gene: 3.

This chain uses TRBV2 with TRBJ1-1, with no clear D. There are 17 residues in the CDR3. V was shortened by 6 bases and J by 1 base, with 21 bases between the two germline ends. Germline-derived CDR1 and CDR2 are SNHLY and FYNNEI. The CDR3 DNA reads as TGTGCCAGCAGATACAAAAGAGGGATTCCGAAGAACACTGAAGCTTTCTTT. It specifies CASRYKRGIPKNTEAFF.

Here the CDR3 DNA reads TGTGCCATCAGTGAGTCGGGACTTGGAGCGGCCTACGAGCAGTACTTC. Its translation is CAISESGLGAAYEQYF. This sequence joins TRBV10-3 and TRBJ2-7, with a tentative D call TRBD2 (6 bases). Trimming removed 0 bases from V and 2 bases from J, with 14 bases in between. CDR1 is ENHRY, CDR2 SYGVKD, per germline. The CDR3 contains 16 residues.

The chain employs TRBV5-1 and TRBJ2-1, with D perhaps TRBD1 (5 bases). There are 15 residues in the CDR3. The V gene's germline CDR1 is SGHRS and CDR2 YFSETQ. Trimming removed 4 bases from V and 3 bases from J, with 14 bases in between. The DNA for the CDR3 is TGCGCCAGCAGCCGATCTGACAGCTACTACAATGAGCAGTTCTTC. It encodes CASSRSDSYYNEQFF. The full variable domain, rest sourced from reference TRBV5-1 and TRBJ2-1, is KAGVTQTPRYLIKTRGQQVTLSCSPISGHRSVSWYQQTPGQGLQFLFEYFSETQRNKGNFPGRFSGRQFSNSRSEMNVSTLELGDSALYLCASSRSDSYYNEQFFGPGTRLTVL.

The CDR3 sequence is CASSIRDRGSYEQYF. As DNA, the CDR3 is TGTGCCAGCAGCATCCGGGACAGGGGATCCTACGAGCAGTACTTC. The V gene is TRBV5-4, the J gene TRBJ2-7, with 10 bases fitting TRBD1. V was pared by 4 bases and J by 1 base, with 5 bases of the junction left unmatched. Germline CDR1 reads SGHNT; CDR2 reads YYREEE (reference sequence). The CDR3 extends over 15 amino acids.

CDR3 nucleotides: TGTGCCAGCAGCTCTGGGCAACCATACACCGGGGAGCTGTTTTTT. Translating it yields CASSSGQPYTGELFF. V is TRBV6-6 and J is TRBJ2-2; D is unclear. This CDR3 has 15 residues. Germline CDR1 is MNHNY and CDR2 is SVGAGI (reference sequence). Trimming took off 6 bases at V and 3 bases at J, with 14 bases between the two ends.

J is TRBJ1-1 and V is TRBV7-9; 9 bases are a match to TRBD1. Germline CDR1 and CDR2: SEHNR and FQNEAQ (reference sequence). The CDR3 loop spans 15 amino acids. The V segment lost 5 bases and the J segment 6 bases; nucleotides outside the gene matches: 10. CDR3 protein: CASSQPDRGFSEAFF. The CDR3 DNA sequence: TGTGCCAGCAGCCAGCCGGACAGGGGCTTTTCTGAAGCTTTCTTT.

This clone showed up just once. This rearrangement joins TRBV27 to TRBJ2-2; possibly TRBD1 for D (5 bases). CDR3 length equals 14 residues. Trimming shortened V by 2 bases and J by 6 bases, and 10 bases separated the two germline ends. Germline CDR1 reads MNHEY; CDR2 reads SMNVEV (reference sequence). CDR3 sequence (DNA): TGTGCCAGCAGTTTAAGCAGGGCTTCCGGGGAGCTGTTTTTT. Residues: CASSLSRASGELFF.

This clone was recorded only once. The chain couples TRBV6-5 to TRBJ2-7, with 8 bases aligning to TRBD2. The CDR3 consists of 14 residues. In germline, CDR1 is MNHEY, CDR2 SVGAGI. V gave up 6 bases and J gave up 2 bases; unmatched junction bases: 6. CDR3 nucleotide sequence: TGTGCCAGCAGCCTATCGACTAGCGCCTACGAGCAGTACTTC. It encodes CASSLSTSAYEQYF.

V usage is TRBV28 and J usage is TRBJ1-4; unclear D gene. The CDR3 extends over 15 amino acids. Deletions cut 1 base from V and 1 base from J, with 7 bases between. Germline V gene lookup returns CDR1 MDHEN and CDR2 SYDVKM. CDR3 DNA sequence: TGTGCCAGCAGTTTATTCACGAGAACTAATGAAAAACTGTTTTTT. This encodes CASSLFTRTNEKLFF.

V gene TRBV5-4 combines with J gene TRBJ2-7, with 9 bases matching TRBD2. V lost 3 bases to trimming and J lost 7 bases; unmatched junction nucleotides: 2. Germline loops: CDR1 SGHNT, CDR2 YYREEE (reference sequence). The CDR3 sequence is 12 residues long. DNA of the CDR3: TGTGCCAGCAGCTCAGGACTAGCGGAGCAGTACTTC. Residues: CASSSGLAEQYF.

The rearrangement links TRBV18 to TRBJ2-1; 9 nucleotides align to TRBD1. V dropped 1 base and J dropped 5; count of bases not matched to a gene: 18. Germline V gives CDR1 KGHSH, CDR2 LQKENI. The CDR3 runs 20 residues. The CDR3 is CASSPRRRDRDAFGNNEQFF. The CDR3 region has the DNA TGTGCCAGCTCACCACGCCGCCGGGACAGGGATGCATTTGGCAACAATGAGCAGTTCTTC.

In DNA form, the CDR3 reads TGTGCCAGTAGTATAGATCATAAGGGGACCTACGAGCAGTACTTC. Amino acids: CASSIDHKGTYEQYF. The V gene is TRBV19, the J gene TRBJ2-7; tentative D call: TRBD1 (5 bases). V was trimmed by 0 bases and J by 2 bases, leaving 11 bases between them. The CDR3 is 15 amino acids. Germline lookup yields CDR1 LNHDA and CDR2 SQIVND (reference sequence).

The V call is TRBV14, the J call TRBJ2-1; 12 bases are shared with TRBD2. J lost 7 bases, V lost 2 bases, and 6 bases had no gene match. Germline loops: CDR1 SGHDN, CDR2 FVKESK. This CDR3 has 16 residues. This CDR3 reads CASSQLTSGRSNEQFF. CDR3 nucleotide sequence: TGTGCCAGCAGCCAATTGACTAGCGGGAGATCTAATGAGCAGTTCTTC.

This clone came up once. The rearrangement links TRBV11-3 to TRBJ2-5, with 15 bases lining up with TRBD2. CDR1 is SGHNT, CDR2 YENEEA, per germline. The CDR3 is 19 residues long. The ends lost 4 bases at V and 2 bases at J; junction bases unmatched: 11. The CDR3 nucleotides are TGTGCCAGCAGCTACCCCGGACTAGCGGGGGGGCATATACAAGAGACCCAGTACTTC. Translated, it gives CASSYPGLAGGHIQETQYF.

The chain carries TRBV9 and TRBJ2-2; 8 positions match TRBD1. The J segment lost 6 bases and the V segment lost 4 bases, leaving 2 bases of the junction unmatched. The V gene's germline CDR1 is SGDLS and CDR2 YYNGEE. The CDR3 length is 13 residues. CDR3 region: CASSRQGPGELFF. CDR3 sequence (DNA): TGTGCCAGCAGCCGACAGGGGCCCGGGGAGCTGTTTTTT.